This TCR beta chain was sequenced in a study of cytomegalovirus exposure and HLA in healthy donors. The overall study: Previous work identified 120 million or so unique TCR beta sequences from around 200 million T cells.

About this clone itself: The target antigen is unknown.

The CDR3 runs to 14 residues. Germline values: CDR1 MNHNY, CDR2 SVGAGI (reference sequence). Trimming cost V 5 bases and J 4 bases, with 13 bases left between them. Primers: 60 Vbeta forward and 13 Jbeta reverse. Repertoires were generated with immunoSEQ multiplex PCR, while TCRdb's copy carries only in-frame clones and drops some. In the table there are around 160,000 clones, roughly 71% of which are singletons. The donors were healthy bone marrow donors. General study results and limits: The classifier reportedly diagnosed cytomegalovirus status with high sensitivity and specificity. TCR beta V- and J-gene trimming was later associated with a missense DCLRE1C variant.

The V call is TRBV6-6, the J call TRBJ2-3; D call uncertain. The TCR sequence derives from a male donor in good health and CMV-seropositive. The sample consisted of PBMCs. The CDR3 loop is CASSPRVKADTQYF. In DNA form, the CDR3 reads TGTGCCAGCAGTCCCCGGGTTAAGGCAGATACGCAGTATTTT.